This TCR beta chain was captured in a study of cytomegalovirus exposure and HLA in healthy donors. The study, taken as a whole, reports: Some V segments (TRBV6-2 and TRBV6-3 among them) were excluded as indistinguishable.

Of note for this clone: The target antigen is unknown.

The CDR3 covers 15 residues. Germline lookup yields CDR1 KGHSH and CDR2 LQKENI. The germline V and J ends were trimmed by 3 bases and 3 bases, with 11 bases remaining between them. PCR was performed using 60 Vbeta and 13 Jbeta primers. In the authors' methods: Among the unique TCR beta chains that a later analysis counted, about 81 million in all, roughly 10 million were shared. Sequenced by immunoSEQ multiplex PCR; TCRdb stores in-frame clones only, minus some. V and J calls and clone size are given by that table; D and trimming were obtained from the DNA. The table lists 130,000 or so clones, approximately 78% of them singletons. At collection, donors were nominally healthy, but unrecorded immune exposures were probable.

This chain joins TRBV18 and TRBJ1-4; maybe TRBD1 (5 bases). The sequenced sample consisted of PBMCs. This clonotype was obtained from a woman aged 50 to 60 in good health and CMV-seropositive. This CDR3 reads CASSPQGGANEKLFF. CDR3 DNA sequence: TGTGCCAGCTCACCGCAGGGTGGGGCTAATGAAAAACTGTTTTTT.